This T cell receptor beta chain comes out of a study of blood T cell repertoires in COVID-19. The overall study: Sources were T cells, B-cell-depleted T cells, or PBMCs; the material itself was cDNA or gDNA.

Repertoires were generated with immunoSEQ multiplex PCR, while TCRdb's copy carries only in-frame clones and drops some. The table includes 110,000 or so clones, 65% to 80% detected once. Trimming stripped 1 base from V and 5 bases from J, with 8 bases between. The germline V gene has CDR1 LNHNV and CDR2 YYDKDF (reference sequence). CDR3 size: 14 residues. This TCR was recovered from a man in his fifties or sixties with acute or convalescent COVID-19. The gene calls are TRBV15 and TRBJ1-4; perhaps TRBD1 as D (5 bases). Source material: peripheral blood. The CDR3 region is CATSRAGLNEKLFF. In DNA form, the CDR3 reads TGTGCCACCAGCAGAGCAGGGCTCAATGAAAAACTGTTTTTT.